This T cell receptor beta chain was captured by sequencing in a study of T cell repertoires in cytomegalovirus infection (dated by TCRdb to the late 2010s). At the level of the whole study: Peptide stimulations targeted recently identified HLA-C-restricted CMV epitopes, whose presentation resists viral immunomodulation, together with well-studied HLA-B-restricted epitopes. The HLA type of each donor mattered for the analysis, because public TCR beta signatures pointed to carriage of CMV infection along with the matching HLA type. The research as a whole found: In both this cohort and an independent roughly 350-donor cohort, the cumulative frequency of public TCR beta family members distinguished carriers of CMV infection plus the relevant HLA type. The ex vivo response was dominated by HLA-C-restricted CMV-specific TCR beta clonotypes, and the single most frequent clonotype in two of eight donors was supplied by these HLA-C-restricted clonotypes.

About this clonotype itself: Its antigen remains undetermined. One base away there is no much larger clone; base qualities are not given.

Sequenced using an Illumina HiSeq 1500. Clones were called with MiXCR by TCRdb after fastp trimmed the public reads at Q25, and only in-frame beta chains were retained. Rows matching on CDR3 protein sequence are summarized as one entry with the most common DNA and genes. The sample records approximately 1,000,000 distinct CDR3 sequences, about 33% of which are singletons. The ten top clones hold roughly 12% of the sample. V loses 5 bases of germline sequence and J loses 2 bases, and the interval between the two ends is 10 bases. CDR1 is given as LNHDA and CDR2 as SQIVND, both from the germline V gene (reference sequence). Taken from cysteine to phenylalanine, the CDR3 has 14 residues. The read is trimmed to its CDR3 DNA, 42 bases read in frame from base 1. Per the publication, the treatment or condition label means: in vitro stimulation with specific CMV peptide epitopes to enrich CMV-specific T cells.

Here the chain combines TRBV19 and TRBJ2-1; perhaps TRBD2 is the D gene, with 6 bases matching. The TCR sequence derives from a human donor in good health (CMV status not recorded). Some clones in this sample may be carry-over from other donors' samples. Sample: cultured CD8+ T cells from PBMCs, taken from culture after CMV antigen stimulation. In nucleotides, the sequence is TGTGCCAGTAGTCTTTGGGGGGCCTACAATGAGCAGTTCTTC. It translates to CASSLWGAYNEQFF.